What follows are 20 T cell receptor beta chains derived from one specimen sequenced in a study of control samples from healthy donors and cancer patients. Generated by immunoSEQ multiplex PCR, the TCRdb table keeps only in-frame clones and is missing some. Here the sample spans around 100,000 clones, roughly nine tenths being singletons. Specimen: blood. All receptors come from a woman in her forties or fifties in good health.

The rearrangement links TRBV25-1 to TRBJ2-4; 7 nucleotides line up with TRBD1. Germline V lookup: CDR1 MGHDK, CDR2 SYGVNS. This CDR3 region has 15 residues. The junction had 11 bases not matched to a gene; V was cut back by 4 bases and J by 8 bases. CDR3 DNA sequence: TGTGCCAGCAGTGGGCATAGGGGGCTAATTGACATTCAGTACTTC. This sequence encodes CASSGHRGLIDIQYF.

V and J are TRBV27 and TRBJ1-1, with D possibly matching TRBD1 (6 bases). Looked up from germline, CDR1 is MNHEY and CDR2 is SMNVEV (reference sequence). CDR3 size: 14 residues. Trimming removed 2 bases at V and 5 bases at J, with 12 bases between. CDR3 bases: TGTGCCAGCAGTTTAGGGGGGCGGAGGACTGAAGCTTTCTTT. Its protein product is CASSLGGRRTEAFF.

J is TRBJ2-7 and V is TRBV5-1, with D unresolved. Trimming removed 2 bases at V and 0 bases at J, with 9 bases between. The CDR3 spans 14 residues. Germline V gene data show CDR1 as SGHRS and CDR2 as YFSETQ. CDR3 in amino acids: CASSFSATSYEQYF. The DNA of the CDR3 is TGCGCCAGCAGCTTCAGCGCGACCTCCTACGAGCAGTACTTC.

This sequence joins TRBV5-1 and TRBJ1-2, with a possible D match to TRBD1 (5 bases). Deletions cut 4 bases from V and 0 bases from J, with 10 bases between. The germline V gene has CDR1 SGHRS and CDR2 YFSETQ. The CDR3 is 14 amino acids. The CDR3 sequence is CASSTGTANYGYTF. The CDR3 region has the DNA TGCGCCAGCAGCACGGGGACCGCTAACTATGGCTACACCTTC.

About this clone: The missing conserved phenylalanine or tryptophan at the end of this CDR3 makes a read error likely. Because the CDR3's place on the DNA is in doubt, the DNA is left out and the CDR3 is given as listed by TCRdb. This chain connects TRBV6-6 to TRBJ1-1; the table's D call of TRBD1 was not tested on the DNA. The CDR3 has 12 residues if both end residues are counted. Per germline, CDR1 MNHNY and CDR2 SVGAGI (reference sequence). The CDR3 protein is CASRWGQGPPRI.

This rearrangement joins TRBV21-1 to TRBJ2-3; the listed D gene, TRBD2, was not tested against the DNA. TRBV21-1 is a pseudogene. This CDR3 is 17 amino acids long. The CDR3 DNA follows: TGTGCCAGCAGCAAAGCAGAGCGGAGGCGGTTCACAGATACGCAGTATTTT. It encodes CASSKAERRRFTDTQYF.

The CDR3 bases are TGCAGTGCTAGTATATCCAAAGAGACCCAGTACTTC. This encodes CSASISKETQYF. The rearrangement uses TRBV20-1 and TRBJ2-5; no clear D. V lost 3 bases and J lost 3, with 8 bases in between. This CDR3 contains 12 residues. The V gene's germline CDR1 is DFQATT and CDR2 SNEGSKA (reference sequence).

A single count supports this clone. The chain joins TRBV7-7 to TRBJ2-1; 8 nucleotides align to TRBD1. From germline, CDR1 is SSHAT and CDR2 FNYEAQ (reference sequence). CDR3 length: 16 amino acids. After removal of 1 base from V and 3 bases from J, the junction contained 5 bases not matched to a gene. The CDR3 bases are TGTGCCAGCAGCTTAGGGCAGGGGGCCGGCTACAATGAGCAGTTCTTC. Translating gives CASSLGQGAGYNEQFF.

The rearrangement links TRBV27 to TRBJ2-3; D is undetermined. This CDR3 has 13 amino acids. Trimming shortened V by 2 bases and J by 4 bases, and 7 bases separated the two germline ends. Germline CDR1 is MNHEY and CDR2 is SMNVEV (reference sequence). The CDR3 reads CASSLRSPDTQYF. DNA of the CDR3: TGTGCCAGCAGTTTACGGAGCCCAGATACGCAGTATTTT.

The V gene is TRBV18, the J gene TRBJ1-4; 8 bases agree with TRBD1. Trimming cost V 1 base and J 8 bases; bases outside gene matches: 6. Germline V gives CDR1 KGHSH, CDR2 LQKENI. This CDR3 is 15 amino acids long. CDR3 DNA sequence: TGTGCCAGCTCACCACAAGGACAGGGTGGAGAAAAACTGTTTTTT. Translating it yields CASSPQGQGGEKLFF.

This clone has only one observation. The chain is built from TRBV2 and TRBJ2-7, with TRBD1 matching 7 bases. J was trimmed by 2 bases and V by 6 bases; bases with no gene match: 10. The CDR3 sequence is 15 residues long. CDR1 is SNHLY, CDR2 FYNNEI, per germline. CDR3 nucleotides: TGTGCCAGCAGAGGTCTCCAGGGGACAGCCTACGAGCAGTACGTC. This translates into CASRGLQGTAYEQYV.

The chain uses TRBV10-2 and TRBJ1-1, with 9 bases fitting TRBD1. CDR3 size: 13 residues. The V and J ends lost 4 bases and 5 bases, in that order; junction bases with no gene match: 2. Germline V gene sequence: CDR1 WSHSY, CDR2 SAAADI. The CDR3 loop is CASSVTGGTEAFF. In DNA, the CDR3 is TGCGCCAGCAGTGTGACAGGGGGAACTGAAGCTTTCTTT.

The V call is TRBV18, the J call TRBJ1-6, with TRBD1 matching 10 bases. The V segment lost 3 bases and the J segment 9 bases; nucleotides outside the gene matches: 5. The CDR3 is made up of 15 amino acids. Germline CDR1 reads KGHSH; CDR2 reads LQKENI. CDR3 DNA: TGTGCCAGCTCACCGACGACAGGGGGCGGTTCACCCCTCCACTTT. It yields the protein CASSPTTGGGSPLHF.

The V and J genes are TRBV11-2 and TRBJ2-5, with D uncertain. V lost 6 bases and J lost 2, with 13 bases in between. This CDR3 is built from 14 residues. Germline V CDR1 and CDR2: SGHAT, FQNNGV. The CDR3 is CASSHVPEQETQYF. The CDR3 nucleotides read TGTGCCAGCAGTCACGTGCCGGAGCAAGAGACCCAGTACTTC.

The sample holds one count of this clone. This chain connects TRBV12-5 to TRBJ2-1; 14 bases line up with TRBD2. The germline gives CDR1 LGHNT, CDR2 FRNRAP. This CDR3 is 15 amino acids long. V trimming: 5 bases; J trimming: 7 bases; junction bases outside the gene matches: 4. CDR3 coding DNA: TGTGCTAGTGGTGCGGGGACTAGCGGGAGTAATGAGCAGTTCTTC. It translates to CASGAGTSGSNEQFF.

J is TRBJ1-2 and V is TRBV5-1; D may be TRBD1 (5 bases). Deletions cut 4 bases from V and 2 bases from J, with 18 bases between. Germline CDR1 reads SGHRS; CDR2 reads YFSETQ. The CDR3 is 16 residues long. CDR3 bases: TGCGCCAGCAGCCCCGGGTCGGGGGTTTCAAACTATGGCTACACCTTC. Translated: CASSPGSGVSNYGYTF.

The V call is TRBV2, the J call TRBJ2-7, with 9 bases lining up with TRBD1. V gave up 0 bases and J gave up 5 bases; unmatched junction bases: 5. The CDR3 extends over 15 amino acids. The germline V gene has CDR1 SNHLY and CDR2 FYNNEI. The CDR3 here is CASSEAGTGKNEQYF. For the CDR3, the DNA is TGTGCCAGCAGTGAAGCGGGGACAGGGAAAAACGAGCAGTACTTC.

The chain couples TRBV30 to TRBJ1-2, with TRBD1 matching over 9 bases. The V and J ends lost 4 bases and 4 bases, in that order; junction bases with no gene match: 4. CDR1 is GTSNPN, CDR2 SVGIG, per germline (reference sequence). This CDR3 spans 13 amino acids. The CDR3 spells CAWTDRGGYGYTF. The CDR3 DNA reads TGTGCCTGGACAGACAGGGGGGGCTATGGCTACACCTTC.

The chain joins TRBV27 to TRBJ2-1, with D possibly matching TRBD2 (6 bases). Deletions cut 4 bases from V and 1 base from J, with 14 bases between. CDR3 length equals 16 residues. CDR1 is MNHEY and CDR2 is SMNVEV in the germline V gene (reference sequence). CDR3 residues: CASSSRLGRSYNEQFF. The CDR3 DNA reads TGTGCCAGCAGTTCACGACTAGGTCGGTCCTACAATGAGCAGTTCTTC.

The chain recombines TRBV11-3 with TRBJ2-1; TRBD1 is a possible D gene (6 bases). The V gene lost 5 bases and the J gene lost 0 bases, with 8 bases spanning the gap. The germline gives CDR1 SGHNT, CDR2 YENEEA. The CDR3 has 14 residues. The DNA of the CDR3 is TGTGCCAGCAGCCGGGACACCTCCTACAATGAGCAGTTCTTC. Protein sequence: CASSRDTSYNEQFF.